These 18 T cell receptor beta chains were sequenced from one sample in a study of T cell responses to AZD1222 COVID-19 vaccine. TCRdb's copy holds only in-frame clones and misses some; the assay was immunoSEQ multiplex PCR. The data contain more than 110,000 clones, more than 70% of them seen just once; the ten biggest clones take up 3.1%. The input for sequencing was peripheral blood, taken 28 days after the second AZD1222 dose. These receptors were obtained from an adult who received the AZD1222 COVID-19 vaccine.

The J gene is TRBJ1-1, the V gene TRBV18, with D possibly TRBD1 on 5 matching bases. V dropped 0 bases and J dropped 5 bases, with 10 bases sitting between them. CDR3 length: 14 amino acids. Germline assignment: CDR1 KGHSH and CDR2 LQKENI. This CDR3 is CASSPPSGETEAFF. In DNA, the CDR3 is TGTGCCAGCTCACCACCCTCGGGGGAAACTGAAGCTTTCTTT.

The rearrangement uses TRBV3-1 (or the pseudogene TRBV3-2) and TRBJ1-5, with a possible D match to TRBD1 (5 bases). This CDR3 region has 16 residues. Deletions cut 0 bases from V and 2 bases from J, with 11 bases between. Germline assignment: CDR1 LGHDT and CDR2 YNNKEL (reference sequence). The CDR3 DNA reads as TGTGCCAGCAGCCAAGATCAAGGGGTTGGCAATCAGCCCCAGCATTTT. Residues: CASSQDQGVGNQPQHF.

The V call is TRBV19, the J call TRBJ1-2, with 7 bases matching TRBD1. The CDR3 has 14 residues. From germline, CDR1 is LNHDA and CDR2 SQIVND (reference sequence). J gave up 7 bases and V 8 bases, and 13 bases lay outside the gene matches. The DNA of the CDR3 is TGTGCCAGTGCGCGACAGGGTTCTTCGGGTGGCTACACCTTC. It is translated as CASARQGSSGGYTF.

The chain has TRBV2 and TRBJ2-1; no definite D call. Germline CDR1 reads SNHLY; CDR2 reads FYNNEI. CDR3 length: 14 amino acids. Between the trimmed V and J ends, which lost 4 bases and 1 base, there was a span of 8 bases. The CDR3 sequence: CASSVRQSYNEQFF. The CDR3 coding sequence is TGTGCCAGCAGTGTGCGCCAGTCCTACAATGAGCAGTTCTTC.

The V and J genes are TRBV7-3 and TRBJ2-1; 9 nucleotides agree with TRBD2. The V gene end was trimmed by 3 bases and the J gene end by 4 bases; junction bases not matched to a gene: 4. The length of the CDR3 is 15 residues. Germline lookup yields CDR1 SGHTA and CDR2 FQGTGA. CDR3 in amino acids: CASSLGAGGYNEQFF. The CDR3 DNA reads as TGTGCCAGCAGCTTGGGTGCGGGAGGGTACAATGAGCAGTTCTTC. The full variable domain, rest sourced from reference TRBV7-3 and TRBJ2-1, is GAGVSQTPSNKVTEKGKYVELRCDPISGHTALYWYRQSLGQGPEFLIYFQGTGAADDSGLPNDRFFAVRPEGSVSTLKIQRTERGDSAVYLCASSLGAGGYNEQFFGPGTRLTVL.

This clone was observed a single time. The chain joins TRBV6-5 to TRBJ2-7; 8 positions match TRBD2. Germline CDR1 is MNHEY and CDR2 is SVGAGI. The CDR3 is 16 amino acids. V was pared by 0 bases and J by 2 bases, with 6 bases of the junction left unmatched. The CDR3 DNA is TGTGCCAGCAGTTACTCCTCGGGAGGGGGGGCCTACGAGCAGTACTTC. It specifies CASSYSSGGGAYEQYF.

The rearrangement links TRBV20-1 to TRBJ2-2, with TRBD2 as a possible D gene (5 bases). Germline CDR1 and CDR2: DFQATT and SNEGSKA (reference sequence). CDR3 length: 14 residues. With 3 bases removed from V and 3 bases from J, the gap between germline ends came to 11 bases. CDR3 region: CSASTGFDTGELFF. DNA for the CDR3: TGCAGTGCTAGTACGGGGTTTGACACCGGGGAGCTGTTTTTT.

CDR3 sequence reads: CASSLGQSSYEQYF. CDR3 nucleotide sequence: TGTGCCAGCAGCTTAGGACAGAGCTCCTACGAGCAGTACTTC. This sequence joins TRBV11-3 and TRBJ2-7; a possible D gene is TRBD1 (5 bases). V was clipped by 1 base and J by 0 bases, with 7 bases between them. CDR3 length: 14 amino acids. Looked up from germline, CDR1 is SGHNT and CDR2 is YENEEA.

The rearrangement links TRBV28 to TRBJ1-2, with TRBD1 matching over 9 bases. The V gene end was trimmed by 5 bases and the J gene end by 8 bases; junction bases not matched to a gene: 12. This CDR3 has 15 amino acids. Per germline, CDR1 MDHEN and CDR2 SYDVKM. The DNA of the CDR3 is TGTGCCAGCAGTATACAGGGGGCGGGTGGTAGCGGCTACACCTTC. Its protein product is CASSIQGAGGSGYTF.

The chain combines TRBV6-1 with TRBJ2-7; D remains unclear. Trimming removed 0 bases at V and 7 bases at J, with 13 bases between. Per germline, CDR1 MNHNS and CDR2 SASEGT. The CDR3 sequence is 14 residues long. Written as DNA, the CDR3 is TGTGCCAGCAGTGAAGCCTTATCGGATCGGGAGCAGTACTTC. This codes for CASSEALSDREQYF.

This chain connects TRBV4-1 to TRBJ1-2; D possibly corresponds to TRBD1 (6 bases). The germline V and J ends were trimmed by 1 base and 0 bases, with 24 bases remaining between them. This CDR3 spans 20 amino acids. The V gene's germline CDR1 is MGHRA and CDR2 YSYEKL. The CDR3 is CASSQGSGIPGAGANYGYTF. CDR3 sequence (DNA): TGCGCCAGCAGCCAAGGAAGTGGAATTCCAGGGGCTGGGGCTAACTATGGCTACACCTTC.

This clone occurred many times. The J gene is TRBJ1-5, the V gene TRBV7-2; D is uncertain. The CDR3 spans 16 residues. Trimming shortened V by 4 bases and J by 4 bases, and 17 bases separated the two germline ends. Germline CDR1 reads SGHTA; CDR2 reads FQGNSA. The CDR3 nucleotides read TGTGCCAGCAGCTCCCGTGGGCTGGCAGAAAATCAGCCCCAGCATTTT. It encodes CASSSRGLAENQPQHF.

The chain links TRBV28 to TRBJ1-2; D not certain. CDR1 is MDHEN, CDR2 SYDVKM, per germline. Trimming removed 6 bases from V and 6 bases from J, with 14 bases in between. The CDR3 runs 13 residues. The CDR3 DNA is TGTGCCAGCAGATTAGGACTGATCGATGGCTACACCTTC. This codes for CASRLGLIDGYTF.

The chain joins TRBV6-5 to TRBJ1-2; D ambiguous. Trimming pared 7 bases from V and 4 bases from J, leaving 7 bases between. This CDR3 spans 11 amino acids. CDR1 is MNHEY, CDR2 SVGAGI, per germline. CDR3 amino acids: CASTIAYGYTF. DNA for the CDR3: TGTGCCAGCACCATAGCCTATGGCTACACCTTC.

V usage is TRBV6-5 and J usage is TRBJ1-1, with 7 positions matching TRBD1. This CDR3 is built from 14 residues. Germline values: CDR1 MNHEY, CDR2 SVGAGI. The trim removed 2 bases at V and 1 base at J, leaving 1 base unmatched. The CDR3 region is CASSYGDRNTEAFF. The CDR3 coding sequence is TGTGCCAGCAGTTACGGGGACAGGAACACTGAAGCTTTCTTT.

This clone was seen once. The gene calls are TRBV7-2 and TRBJ2-5, with 8 bases aligning to TRBD2. The germline CDR1 and CDR2 sequences are SGHTA and FQGNSA. The CDR3 length is 15 residues. J gave up 5 bases and V 7 bases, and 12 bases lay outside the gene matches. CDR3 coding DNA: TGTGCCAGCATCAAGGAGCGGGGGAGTTGGGAGACCCAGTACTTC. It encodes CASIKERGSWETQYF.

The chain carries TRBV19 and TRBJ2-2, with no clear D. The CDR3 loop spans 11 amino acids. Trimming left V 6 bases short and J 4 bases short, with 3 bases between. Germline V gives CDR1 LNHDA, CDR2 SQIVND (reference sequence). CDR3 sequence (DNA): TGTGCCAGTAGGGGCACCGGGGAGCTGTTTTTT. The encoded protein is CASRGTGELFF.

This rearrangement joins TRBV19 to TRBJ1-2; D call uncertain. The V gene lost 6 bases and the J gene lost 6 bases, with 20 bases spanning the gap. Germline CDR1 and CDR2: LNHDA and SQIVND (reference sequence). The length of the CDR3 is 15 residues. The CDR3 loop reads CASRPRRGFDDGYTF. The CDR3 region has the DNA TGTGCCAGTAGACCGAGACGAGGGTTCGACGATGGCTACACCTTC.